These 29 T cell receptor beta chains share one sample of origin, sequenced in a study of shared T cell receptors in the human thymus. Generated by immunoSEQ multiplex PCR, the TCRdb table keeps only in-frame clones and is missing some. The sample yields 630,000 or so clones, more than 70% seen once. These data were also reused for a study on human thymus T cells.

Sequencing was done on a sample of thymocytes. These receptors originate from a boy under two years old with a congenital heart defect.

This clone was seen a single time. The chain recombines TRBV19 with TRBJ1-5; weak D call: TRBD1 (6 bases). Germline V gene sequence: CDR1 LNHDA, CDR2 SQIVND (reference sequence). The V gene lost 3 bases and the J gene lost 1 base, with 25 bases spanning the gap. The CDR3 length is 20 residues. CDR3 sequence reads: CASSIVTGQISFRSNQPQHF. DNA of the CDR3: TGTGCCAGTAGTATTGTCACAGGACAGATATCGTTTAGGAGCAATCAGCCCCAGCATTTT.

This clone was detected only once. V and J are TRBV15 and TRBJ2-5; D gene ambiguous. The V end was cut by 0 bases, the J end by 4 bases, with 6 bases between. The germline V gene has CDR1 LNHNV and CDR2 YYDKDF (reference sequence). The CDR3 consists of 13 residues. The CDR3 region is CATSREFRETQYF. The CDR3 nucleotides are TGTGCCACCAGCAGAGAATTCCGAGAGACCCAGTACTTC. Drawing the rest from reference TRBV15 and TRBJ2-5, the complete variable domain is DAMVIQNPRYQVTQFGKPVTLSCSQTLNHNVMYWYQQKSSQAPKLLFHYYDKDFNNEADTPDNFQSRRPNTSFCFLDIRSPGLGDTAMYLCATSREFRETQYFGPGTRLLVL.

This chain connects TRBV5-1 to TRBJ2-1, with 10 positions matching TRBD1. Germline V CDR1 and CDR2: SGHRS, YFSETQ. The CDR3 covers 16 residues. After removal of 0 bases from V and 10 bases from J, the junction contained 10 bases not matched to a gene. The CDR3 here is CASSLEPGQGLLEQFF. The DNA for the CDR3 is TGCGCCAGCAGCTTGGAACCGGGACAGGGGCTTTTAGAGCAGTTCTTC.

The CDR3: CASSERESAEQFF. The CDR3 DNA reads as TGCGCCAGCAGCGAGCGGGAGTCTGCTGAGCAGTTCTTC. The chain links TRBV5-1 to TRBJ2-1, with TRBD2 matching over 8 bases. The J segment lost 9 bases and the V segment lost 4 bases, leaving 6 bases of the junction unmatched. Per germline, CDR1 SGHRS and CDR2 YFSETQ. The CDR3 contains 13 residues.

CDR3 in amino acids: CASSQGQGYNEQFF. The CDR3 DNA follows: TGTGCCAGCAGTCAGGGACAGGGCTACAATGAGCAGTTCTTC. The V and J genes are TRBV6-6 and TRBJ2-1; the match to TRBD1 covers 9 bases. The trim removed 5 bases at V and 3 bases at J, leaving 2 bases unmatched. Germline CDR1 and CDR2: MNHNY and SVGAGI (reference sequence). The length of the CDR3 is 14 residues.

This clone appeared a few times. The genes are TRBV13 and TRBJ1-6, with D possibly being TRBD1 (5 bases). V lost 0 bases and J 7 bases, leaving 10 bases between the germline ends. CDR3 length: 15 residues. CDR1 is PRHDT, CDR2 FYEKMQ, per germline (reference sequence). In DNA form, the CDR3 reads TGTGCCAGCAGCTTAGGTTCCAGGGCCAATTCACCCCTCCACTTT. The encoded protein is CASSLGSRANSPLHF.

This chain connects TRBV12-5 to TRBJ2-7; TRBD2 matches 7 bases. Unmatched junction bases numbered 3, after V lost 1 base and J lost 6 bases. Germline loops: CDR1 LGHNT, CDR2 FRNRAP. The CDR3 has 13 amino acids. The CDR3 is CASGLGSGFEQYF. The CDR3 DNA follows: TGTGCTAGTGGTTTGGGTAGCGGGTTCGAGCAGTACTTC.

The V call is TRBV6-5, the J call TRBJ1-4, with a possible D match to TRBD1 (6 bases). Germline V CDR1 and CDR2: MNHEY, SVGAGI. Trimming pared 6 bases from V and 4 bases from J, leaving 12 bases between. This CDR3 has 14 residues. CDR3 DNA: TGTGCCAGCAGAACCGACAGGTTTAATGAAAAACTGTTTTTT. The encoded protein is CASRTDRFNEKLFF.

The chain recombines TRBV14 with TRBJ2-1; D gene unclear. Looked up from germline, CDR1 is SGHDN and CDR2 is FVKESK. Trimming removed 0 bases at V and 0 bases at J, with 9 bases between. The CDR3 spans 16 residues. The CDR3 region has the DNA TGTGCCAGCAGCCAAGATGTAGCCGGCTCCTACAATGAGCAGTTCTTC. This gives the protein CASSQDVAGSYNEQFF.

This chain links TRBV5-4 with TRBJ1-1; D possibly corresponds to TRBD1 (6 bases). The CDR3 sequence is 14 residues long. V was trimmed by 1 base and J by 1 base, leaving 8 bases between them. Germline CDR1 SGHNT, CDR2 YYREEE (reference sequence). This chain's CDR3 is CASSLRGGNTEAFF. CDR3 DNA: TGTGCCAGCAGCTTGAGGGGGGGGAACACTGAAGCTTTCTTT. The full variable domain, completed using reference TRBV5-4 and TRBJ1-1, is ETGVTQSPTHLIKTRGQQVTLRCSSQSGHNTVSWYQQALGQGPQFIFQYYREEENGRGNFPPRFSGLQFPNYSSELNVNALELDDSALYLCASSLRGGNTEAFFGQGTRLTVV.

The chain carries TRBV12-5 and TRBJ2-7; 11 nucleotides align to TRBD2. Germline values: CDR1 LGHNT, CDR2 FRNRAP. Trimming removed 1 base from V and 6 bases from J; junction bases left unmatched: 8. This CDR3 has 16 amino acids. DNA of the CDR3: TGTGCTAGTGGTTTGGCACCACTAGCGGGAGAGGGCGAGCAGTACTTC. Amino acid sequence: CASGLAPLAGEGEQYF.

This chain joins TRBV4-2 and TRBJ2-1, with TRBD2 as a possible D gene (6 bases). CDR1 is LGHNA, CDR2 YNFKEQ, per germline. V dropped 1 base and J dropped 5 bases, with 15 bases sitting between them. CDR3 length: 16 residues. The CDR3 DNA reads TGTGCCAGCAGCCAAGGAGAGCGGACTACCGACAATGAGCAGTTCTTC. Its protein is CASSQGERTTDNEQFF.

This chain links TRBV7-9 with TRBJ1-4; D unresolved. In germline, CDR1 is SEHNR, CDR2 FQNEAQ (reference sequence). The length of the CDR3 is 16 residues. Trimming cost V 3 bases and J 0 bases, with 11 bases left between them. The CDR3 bases are TGTGCCAGCAGCTTGAGGCAAGACGCAACTAATGAAAAACTGTTTTTT. Protein product: CASSLRQDATNEKLFF.

This clone has only one observation. The chain joins TRBV6-5 to TRBJ1-5, with D possibly matching TRBD1 (5 bases). V was clipped by 5 bases and J by 0 bases, with 8 bases between them. Germline-derived CDR1 and CDR2 are MNHEY and SVGAGI. This CDR3 has 14 amino acids. The CDR3 nucleotides are TGTGCCAGCAGTGAACAGGTTAGCAATCAGCCCCAGCATTTT. It specifies CASSEQVSNQPQHF.

The chain carries TRBV10-3 and TRBJ1-2; no definite D call. There are 18 residues in the CDR3. The germline V gene has CDR1 ENHRY and CDR2 SYGVKD. V was trimmed by 5 bases and J by 2 bases, leaving 24 bases between them. DNA of the CDR3: TGTGCCATCAGTATCCTGCCAGCCAACTATAACCAGAACTATGGCTACACCTTC. Residues: CAISILPANYNQNYGYTF.

The chain is built from TRBV14 and TRBJ1-3, with a tentative D call TRBD1 (5 bases). The CDR3 covers 16 residues. V shed 3 bases and J shed 0 bases, with 12 bases lying between them. Germline values: CDR1 SGHDN, CDR2 FVKESK. Written as DNA, the CDR3 is TGTGCCAGCAGCCACCGGGACTCAGACTCTGGAAACACCATATATTTT. Its protein is CASSHRDSDSGNTIYF.

This clone was seen a handful of times. CDR3 DNA sequence: TGTGCCAGCTCACCACCTGAGGGGGTCTCTGGAAACACCATATATTTT. Its translation is CASSPPEGVSGNTIYF. The chain combines TRBV18 with TRBJ1-3, with D perhaps TRBD1 (6 bases). With 0 bases removed from V and 0 bases from J, the gap between germline ends came to 9 bases. The CDR3 length is 16 residues. Germline CDR1 and CDR2: KGHSH and LQKENI.

V usage is TRBV18 and J usage is TRBJ2-5, with 7 bases lining up with TRBD1. V shed 2 bases and J 2 bases; nucleotides not matched to a gene: 11. The CDR3 spans 17 residues. The germline CDR1 and CDR2 sequences are KGHSH and LQKENI. The CDR3 region is CASSPEKGDRDQETQYF. DNA of the CDR3: TGTGCCAGCTCACCAGAAAAGGGGGACAGAGATCAAGAGACCCAGTACTTC. Full variable domain (missing parts from reference TRBV18 and TRBJ2-5): NAGVMQNPRHLVRRRGQEARLRCSPMKGHSHVYWYRQLPEEGLKFMVYLQKENIIDESGMPKERFSAEFPKEGPSILRIQQVVRGDSAAYFCASSPEKGDRDQETQYFGPGTRLLVL.

The chain uses TRBV2 and TRBJ2-7; 11 bases fit TRBD2. This CDR3 has 15 residues. Trimming took 8 bases from V and 1 from J; bases not matched to a gene: 7. Germline V gene data show CDR1 as SNHLY and CDR2 as FYNNEI. CDR3 bases: TGTGCCAGCGTCTGGACTAGCGGGCCATCCTACGAGCAGTACTTC. Its translation: CASVWTSGPSYEQYF. Combining the CDR3 with reference TRBV2 and TRBJ2-7 gives the whole variable domain EPEVTQTPSHQVTQMGQEVILRCVPISNHLYFYWYRQILGQKVEFLVSFYNNEISEKSEIFDDQFSVERPDGSNFTLKIRSTKLEDSAMYFCASVWTSGPSYEQYFGPGTRLTVT.

V is TRBV5-5 and J is TRBJ1-4; D is ambiguous. The ends were cut back, 5 bases at V and 7 bases at J, with 18 bases in the middle. The CDR3 is 15 residues long. Germline V gene data show CDR1 as SGHKS and CDR2 as YYEKEE (reference sequence). The DNA of the CDR3 is TGTGCCAGCAGTGTTGCTGGGTGGCCGGGTGAAAAACTGTTTTTT. Residues: CASSVAGWPGEKLFF.

The chain couples TRBV29-1 to TRBJ2-7, with 7 bases matching TRBD2. Germline lookup yields CDR1 SQVTM and CDR2 ANQGSEA. There are 13 residues in the CDR3. J lost 2 bases, V lost 4 bases, and 5 bases had no gene match. The DNA for the CDR3 is TGCAGCGTTGGACGGGAGGCCACCTACGAGCAGTACTTC. Translation: CSVGREATYEQYF.

This chain joins TRBV29-1 and TRBJ2-1; 12 bases agree with TRBD2. V was pared by 0 bases and J by 7 bases, with 7 bases of the junction left unmatched. The germline V gene has CDR1 SQVTM and CDR2 ANQGSEA. The CDR3 has 16 amino acids. The CDR3 region has the DNA TGCAGCGTTGAAGATCTTGGGCTAGCGGGGGGGAATGAGCAGTTCTTC. Its translation: CSVEDLGLAGGNEQFF.

V is TRBV5-1 and J is TRBJ2-3; D perhaps matches TRBD1 (6 bases). Trimming took off 2 bases at V and 2 bases at J, with 12 bases between the two ends. The CDR3 contains 15 residues. Germline CDR1 is SGHRS and CDR2 is YFSETQ. The CDR3 is CASSFGQRYTDTQYF. For the CDR3, the DNA is TGCGCCAGCAGCTTTGGACAGAGATACACAGATACGCAGTATTTT.

This chain joins TRBV18 and TRBJ2-7; D possibly corresponds to TRBD1 (5 bases). Germline V gene lookup returns CDR1 KGHSH and CDR2 LQKENI. The CDR3 is 13 amino acids. Trimming pared 1 base from V and 5 bases from J, leaving 9 bases between. CDR3 DNA sequence: TGTGCCAGCTCACCACTGTGGGGCCACGAGCAGTACTTC. Its translation: CASSPLWGHEQYF.

A word on this clone: Other DNA sequences from this sample encode an identical CDR3 as well. The chain carries TRBV18 and TRBJ2-7; TRBD1 agrees at 11 bases. CDR3 size: 14 residues. The germline CDR1 and CDR2 sequences are KGHSH and LQKENI. Trimming removed 6 bases from V and 5 bases from J; junction bases left unmatched: 6. The CDR3 region is CASSPRDRGDEQYF. CDR3 nucleotide sequence: TGTGCCAGCTCCCCCCGGGACAGGGGGGACGAGCAGTACTTC.

This clone has just a few counts. The chain is built from TRBV29-1 and TRBJ2-3; tentatively, D is TRBD2 (5 bases). The germline V gene has CDR1 SQVTM and CDR2 ANQGSEA. CDR3 size: 11 residues. V lost 5 bases to trimming and J lost 8 bases, with 11 bases between them. The CDR3 sequence: CSVSSSSTQYF. The CDR3 region has the DNA TGCAGCGTTTCTAGCTCGAGTACGCAGTATTTT.

The rearrangement uses TRBV25-1 and TRBJ2-1, with TRBD1 matching over 9 bases. V shed 5 bases and J 3 bases; nucleotides not matched to a gene: 8. The length of the CDR3 is 16 residues. CDR1 is MGHDK and CDR2 is SYGVNS in the germline V gene. The CDR3 region has the DNA TGTGCCAGCAGTCAAGGGTCGACAGGGGGCTACAATGAGCAGTTCTTC. Residues: CASSQGSTGGYNEQFF.

The chain is built from TRBV25-1 and TRBJ2-1; TRBD2 matches 7 bases. The CDR3 runs 13 residues. Germline CDR1 reads MGHDK; CDR2 reads SYGVNS. Trimming removed 3 bases from V and 8 bases from J; junction bases left unmatched: 4. CDR3 coding DNA: TGTGCCAGCAGTGACGGGGGGTTGGATGAGCAGTTCTTC. Protein product: CASSDGGLDEQFF.

The V call is TRBV28, the J call TRBJ1-6; D uncertain. The ends were cut back, 5 bases at V and 10 bases at J, with 15 bases in the middle. The CDR3 is 14 residues long. Germline V lookup: CDR1 MDHEN, CDR2 SYDVKM. CDR3 nucleotide sequence: TGTGCCAGCAGTCCGGGAGGCCGGAGGTCACCCCTCCACTTT. This sequence encodes CASSPGGRRSPLHF.